The rows below give T cell receptor beta chains drawn from one sample of a study of T cell responses to AZD1222 COVID-19 vaccine. Using immunoSEQ multiplex PCR, the repertoire was profiled, and TCRdb retains in-frame clones only, with some absent. The data contain about 120,000 clones, 92% of them singletons. The sequencing here drew on peripheral blood, taken on day 0 of AZD1222 vaccination. The source is an adult in good health. The CDR3 runs from the conserved cysteine through the conserved F or W.

j_call v_call cdr3_aa
TRBJ1-2 TRBV12-5 CASGLADSRYGYTF
TRBJ2-4 TRBV27 CASSPRGGATKNIQYF
TRBJ1-3 TRBV9 CASTKGDGGSGNTIYF
TRBJ1-6 TRBV15 CATSRERGFPPLHF
TRBJ2-7 TRBV7-9 CASSASDRAYSYEQYF
TRBJ1-3 TRBV9 CASSARDTGFTGNTIYF
TRBJ2-7 TRBV18 CASSYAENEQYF
TRBJ1-1 TRBV7-2 CASSRSREAFF
TRBJ1-5 TRBV28 CASSLQTFYQPQHF
TRBJ1-5 TRBV5-1 CASSLEGTSNQPQHF
TRBJ1-5 TRBV6-5 CASSTDRTFQPQHF
TRBJ1-5 TRBV28 CASSFRGTQPQHF
TRBJ1-1 TRBV11-2 CASSFGQKTFF
TRBJ2-7 TRBV7-2 CASSQGAYEQYF
TRBJ1-1 TRBV10-3 CAISESGAGEAFF
TRBJ1-5 TRBV28 CASTVEGFMSQPQHF
TRBJ1-2 TRBV9 CASSPSGQGFYGYTF
TRBJ2-7 TRBV4-3 CASSQDWGAAYVEQYF
TRBJ2-7 TRBV24-1 CATSDLSRHEQYF
TRBJ2-1 TRBV28 CASSQDLWTYNEQFF
TRBJ2-7 TRBV10-3 CAISGPGLAGSEQYF
TRBJ2-2 TRBV6-2/TRBV6-3 CASSYPELAGTGELFF
TRBJ2-1 TRBV11-2 CASSPPPYNEQFF
TRBJ2-7 TRBV7-8 CASSLLDEQYF
TRBJ2-7 TRBV28 CASRWSGGSPSYEQYF
TRBJ1-5 TRBV2 CASSGVTGHPLKDQPQHF
TRBJ2-5 TRBV28 CASSFLAGGETQYF
TRBJ2-5 TRBV4-1 CASSQDWGTSGGTETQYF
TRBJ1-1 TRBV4-1 CASSQVGTRGAFF
TRBJ1-2 TRBV10-3 CAISDPGTQRRGYTF
TRBJ1-2 TRBV29-1 CSVDTGANYGYTF
TRBJ2-3 TRBV19 CASSMAAAGHPDTQYF
TRBJ2-7 TRBV9 CASSEGIYYEQYF